Given below is one TCR beta chain in context. Its antigen is not identified. This could be a read error, since a much larger clone is one nucleotide away. Because it lacks the conserved phenylalanine or tryptophan at the end, this CDR3 is likely a read error. This entry comes from a study of blood T cells in healthy people across ages. A sample-barcoded 5' primer and a J-beta primer mix were used in a second PCR of roughly 7 to 12 cycles. TCRdb recomputed calls from the 5' RACE reads with MiXCR, one row per CDR3 protein. The data show 750,000 to 1,000,000 distinct CDR3 sequences, about 29% seen once. Notes on the study in general: While age rose, TCR beta diversity per million T cells dropped in a roughly linear way.

In addition, the sample was reused for a study of T cells of mothers and their children. As reported in that work: Three healthy Caucasian mothers gave samples, and so did their six children. For the second PCR, the M1S primer put in sample barcodes and 2-4 random nucleotides.

Material: blood. The clonotype comes from a woman aged 40 to 50 in good health.

The CDR3 spells CSVERLAGGSYEQYC. CDR3 bases: TGCAGCGTTGAAAGGCTAGCGGGGGGTAGCTACGAGCAGTACTGC. J is TRBJ2-7 and V is TRBV29-1; 11 bases fit TRBD2. This CDR3 has 15 residues. CDR1 and CDR2 (germline): SQVTM, ANQGSEA. Germline trimming cut 2 bases from V and 3 bases from J; bases unmatched to any gene: 6.